This T cell receptor (beta chain) was documented in a study of OX40 agonist ivuxolimab in advanced cancers. Overall study: Allowance was made for prior anti-PD-1, anti-PD-L1 or anti-CTLA-4 therapy, and about 40% had some. Broader study findings: In the 0.1 to 3.0 mg/kg range, CD4+ and CD8+ blood T cells had expanded clonally by week 6.

Patients were excluded for autoimmune disease history or systemic immunosuppression. With baseline, cycle 4 day 1, and cycle 7 day 1 as timepoints, blood was sampled. The V gene's germline CDR1 is ENHRY and CDR2 SYGVKD. This CDR3 has 13 residues. The V end lost 6 bases, the J end lost 6 bases, and 15 bases lay between the germline ends. Assay: immunoSEQ multiplex PCR; the TCRdb copy retains only in-frame clones and omits some. The sample has roughly 80,000 clones, roughly nine tenths seen once; the top ten hold approximately 0.69%. Turning to this clone: What it binds is not known.

This sequence was found in an adult with an advanced solid tumor such as melanoma, head and neck, liver or kidney cancer. The specimen was CD4+ or CD8+ T cells sorted from blood, collected in a trial of the OX40 agonist ivuxolimab. The rearrangement uses TRBV10-3 and TRBJ2-7; D could derive from TRBD1 or TRBD2 (5 bases each). The CDR3 spells CAIRGETVPEQYF. DNA of the CDR3: TGTGCCATCAGGGGGGAGACGGTCCCCGAGCAGTACTTC.